This TCR beta chain was identified in a study of cytomegalovirus exposure and HLA in healthy donors. Whole-study context: Per a later analysis, the roughly 690 first-cohort and 120 or so validation repertoires shared one platform.

Study results and limitations: Usually a TCR sequence was rare, but some public TCRs were found in many donors. A list of 150 to 200 TCR beta chains associated with cytomegalovirus was given. CMV antigen specificity was confirmed in vitro for three CMV-associated chains.

The method was immunoSEQ multiplex PCR; TCRdb's version includes in-frame clones alone and lacks a portion of them. Among 160,000 or so clones listed, around 85% were seen once. The CDR3 contains 13 residues. V gave up 10 bases and J gave up 5 bases; unmatched junction bases: 10. Germline CDR1 reads SGHNT; CDR2 reads YYREEE (reference sequence). This clone was detected once. What it binds is unknown. The chain carries TRBV5-4 and TRBJ2-3, with 7 bases aligning to TRBD1. Sequencing was performed on PBMCs. This clonotype was obtained from a man aged 25 to 40 in good health and CMV-seropositive. CDR3 sequence reads: CAGRQGREDTQYF. The CDR3 region has the DNA TGTGCCGGGCGACAGGGTAGGGAAGATACGCAGTATTTT.